The subject of this entry is one T cell receptor beta chain. Its antigen is undetermined. The CDR3 loop spans 14 amino acids. Trimming removed 6 bases from V and 5 bases from J; junction bases left unmatched: 3. Germline V gene data show CDR1 as MDHEN and CDR2 as SYDVKM. The data were obtained in a study of cytomegalovirus exposure and HLA in healthy donors. Study-wide results and limits: The authors later found HLA-associated TCR beta chains more clonally expanded than equally common others. Previously analyzed data showed that most TCR beta V segments were productive at a frequency of about 87% or about 30%. TCR beta sequences numbering under 20,000 were associated with HLA alleles at 0.05 false discovery rate in a later analysis. Later analysis demonstrated an association between a missense DCLRE1C variant and TCR beta V- and J-gene trimming.

PCR employed 60 Vbeta and 13 Jbeta primers. Assay: immunoSEQ multiplex PCR; the TCRdb copy retains only in-frame clones and omits some. The sample consists of some 120,000 clones, less than 85% of them appearing once. The sequenced material came from PBMCs. The sequence was collected from a middle-aged man in good health and CMV-seronegative. The J gene is TRBJ1-4, the V gene TRBV28; 10 bases are a match to TRBD1. The CDR3 sequence: CASSRQGANEKLFF. In DNA form, the CDR3 reads TGTGCCAGCAGCCGACAGGGGGCGAATGAAAAACTGTTTTTT.